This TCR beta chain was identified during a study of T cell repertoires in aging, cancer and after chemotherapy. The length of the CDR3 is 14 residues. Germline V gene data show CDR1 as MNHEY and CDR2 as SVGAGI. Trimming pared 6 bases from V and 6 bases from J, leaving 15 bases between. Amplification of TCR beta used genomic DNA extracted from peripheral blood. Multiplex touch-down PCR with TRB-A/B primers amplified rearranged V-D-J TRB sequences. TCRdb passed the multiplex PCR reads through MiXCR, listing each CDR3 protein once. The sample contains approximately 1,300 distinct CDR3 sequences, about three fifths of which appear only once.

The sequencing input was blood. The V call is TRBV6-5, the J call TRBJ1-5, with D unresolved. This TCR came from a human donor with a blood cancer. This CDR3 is CASSPGLATQPQHF. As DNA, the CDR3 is TGTGCCAGCAGCCCCGGTCTCGCCACTCAGCCCCAGCATTTT.